The rows below give T cell receptor beta chains drawn from one sample of a study of OX40 agonist ivuxolimab in advanced cancers. Clones were read by immunoSEQ multiplex PCR, and TCRdb kept only the in-frame ones, dropping some. The sample lists around 50,000 clones; about 81% were seen once. Sequences were derived from CD4+ or CD8+ T cells sorted from blood, sampled in a trial of the OX40 agonist ivuxolimab. These receptors were obtained from an adult with an advanced solid tumor such as melanoma, head and neck, liver or kidney cancer. Each CDR3 is given with its conserved first and last residue. The D gene is left open where the match is weak. Part of the rows lack a size; the others show once, few, many or a class for expanded clones.

>few|TRBD1|TRBJ2-1|TRBV6-5
CASRYRGPGNEQFF
TGTGCCAGCAGATACAGGGGGCCGGGCAATGAGCAGTTCTTC
>-|-|TRBJ2-7|TRBV5-4
CASSFRGGREQYF
TGTGCCAGCAGCTTCAGGGGGGGGAGAGAGCAGTACTTC
>-|-|TRBJ1-1|TRBV4-2
CASSHEISGAPQAFF
TGTGCCAGCAGCCACGAAATTTCAGGGGCCCCACAAGCTTTCTTT
>-|TRBD1|TRBJ1-3|TRBV6-1
CAIFSQGAGNTIYF
TGTGCCATCTTTTCTCAGGGGGCCGGAAACACCATATATTTT
>-|-|TRBJ2-7|TRBV6-1
CASSEQGRGRGEQYF
TGTGCCAGCAGTGAGCAGGGGCGGGGACGAGGCGAGCAGTACTTC
>-|-|TRBJ1-4|TRBV19
CASSILVNEKLFF
TGTGCCAGTAGTATCCTGGTAAATGAAAAACTGTTTTTT
>-|-|TRBJ2-7|TRBV6-1
CASSLGRYEQYF
TGTGCCAGCAGTTTGGGAAGGTACGAGCAGTACTTC
>-|-|TRBJ2-5|TRBV4-2
CASGSSQETQYF
TGTGCCAGCGGTAGCTCCCAAGAGACCCAGTACTTC
>-|-|TRBJ1-1|TRBV7-2
CASSLIVGEAFF
TGTGCCAGCAGCTTGATAGTGGGCGAAGCTTTCTTT
>-|-|TRBJ2-7|TRBV28
CASSLTVTYEQYF
TGTGCCAGCAGCCTCACTGTTACCTACGAGCAGTACTTC
>-|-|TRBJ2-3|TRBV2
CASSELGYLDTQYF
TGTGCCAGCAGTGAATTAGGGTATTTAGATACGCAGTATTTT
>-|TRBD2|TRBJ2-1|TRBV10-2
CASSVSTSGGQDEQFF
TGCGCCAGCAGTGTTTCTACTAGCGGGGGGCAAGACGAGCAGTTCTTC
>-|-|TRBJ1-2|TRBV7-8
CASSLSDPNYGYTF
TGTGCCAGCAGCTTATCAGATCCTAACTATGGCTACACCTTC
>-|-|TRBJ2-7|TRBV7-9
CASSRRLENYEQYF
TGTGCCAGCAGCCGCAGACTAGAGAACTACGAGCAGTACTTC
>medium-sized|TRBD2|TRBJ2-5|TRBV4-1
CASSHGSGGIQETQYF
TGCGCCAGCAGCCATGGTAGCGGGGGGATACAAGAGACCCAGTACTTC
>-|-|TRBJ1-1|TRBV2
CASSEAGGFSGLGTEAFF
TGTGCCAGCAGTGAAGCAGGAGGCTTTTCAGGGCTCGGCACTGAAGCTTTCTTT
>-|TRBD1|TRBJ2-3|TRBV7-6
CASSLLLGQGDTQYF
TGTGCCAGCAGCTTATTGTTGGGACAGGGGGATACGCAGTATTTT
>-|-|TRBJ1-1|TRBV6-5
CASSYKFQGNTEAFF
TGTGCCAGCAGTTACAAATTTCAGGGGAACACTGAAGCTTTCTTT
>once|-|TRBJ1-1|TRBV6-1
CASSEWGGEAFF
TGTGCCAGCAGTGAATGGGGGGGGGAAGCTTTCTTT
>-|-|TRBJ2-7|TRBV5-1
CASSLEPGGVQYF
TGCGCCAGCAGCTTGGAGCCCGGAGGGGTGCAGTACTTC
>few|TRBD1|TRBJ1-1|TRBV28
CASTFPWDRRITEAFF
TGTGCCAGCACTTTCCCCTGGGACAGGAGAATCACTGAAGCTTTCTTT
>few|-|TRBJ1-2|TRBV5-6
CASSLIGANGYTF
TGTGCCAGCAGCTTGATCGGGGCCAATGGCTACACCTTC
>-|TRBD1|TRBJ2-2|TRBV15
CATSNPGTGRGTGELFF
TGTGCCACCAGCAACCCAGGGACAGGGAGGGGCACCGGGGAGCTGTTTTTT
>-|-|TRBJ2-6|TRBV11-2
CASSLGSELSGANVLTF
TGTGCCAGCAGCTTGGGCTCGGAACTTTCTGGGGCCAACGTCCTGACTTTC
>-|-|TRBJ2-5|TRBV2
CASSTGQETQYF
TGTGCCAGCAGTACAGGTCAAGAGACCCAGTACTTC
>-|-|TRBJ1-3|TRBV7-9
CASSLQGWDTIYF
TGTGCCAGCAGCTTACAGGGTTGGGACACCATATATTTT
>-|-|TRBJ1-3|TRBV4-1
CASSQPSLKNLRVGSGNTIYF
TGCGCCAGCAGCCAACCTTCTCTCAAAAATCTCAGGGTGGGCTCTGGAAACACCATATATTTT
>-|TRBD2|TRBJ2-7|TRBV5-4
CASSLAGGAYEQYF
TGTGCCAGCAGCTTGGCGGGGGGGGCCTACGAGCAGTACTTC
>-|-|TRBJ1-2|TRBV11-2
CASSEGPNPYGYTF
TGTGCCAGCAGCGAGGGTCCCAATCCCTATGGCTACACCTTC
>-|-|TRBJ2-7|TRBV29-1
CSVETPGSPDEQYF
TGCAGCGTTGAAACCCCAGGGTCTCCGGACGAGCAGTACTTC
>-|-|TRBJ2-3|TRBV2
CASSVGTTTDTQYF
TGTGCCAGCAGTGTCGGGACAACAACAGATACGCAGTATTTT
>-|TRBD1|TRBJ1-1|TRBV7-8
CASSFGTALTGTEAFF
TGTGCCAGCAGCTTTGGGACAGCGTTAACGGGCACTGAAGCTTTCTTT
>-|-|TRBJ2-1|TRBV10-3
CAISETNNEQFF
TGTGCCATCAGTGAAACTAACAATGAGCAGTTCTTC
>-|-|TRBJ1-1|TRBV6-1
CASRRDRHEAFF
TGTGCCAGCAGGAGGGACCGTCATGAGGCTTTCTTT
>few|TRBD2|TRBJ2-2|TRBV7-2
CASSLVLAGGNTGELFF
TGTGCCAGCAGCTTAGTGCTAGCGGGGGGGAACACCGGGGAGCTGTTTTTT
>-|TRBD1|TRBJ2-5|TRBV10-2
CASSVGRGPETQYF
TGCGCCAGCAGTGTTGGCAGGGGGCCTGAGACCCAGTACTTC
>-|-|TRBJ2-5|TRBV5-1
CASSGGGLRETQYF
TGCGCCAGCAGCGGAGGGGGGCTGAGGGAGACCCAGTACTTC
>-|-|TRBJ2-7|TRBV11-2
CASSLGPDTYEQYF
TGTGCCAGCAGCCTTGGGCCGGATACCTACGAGCAGTACTTC
>-|-|TRBJ2-5|TRBV11-2
CASSEQLLGETQYF
TGTGCCAGCAGCGAACAGCTCTTGGGGGAGACCCAGTACTTC
>-|-|TRBJ1-1|TRBV7-9
CASSLIRDTEAFF
TGTGCCAGCAGCTTAATCAGGGACACTGAAGCTTTCTTT
>-|-|TRBJ1-2|TRBV6-5
CASSPRRGYGYTF
TGTGCCAGCAGCCCCCGCAGGGGTTATGGCTACACCTTC
>-|-|TRBJ2-1|TRBV15
CATSNPGANEQFF
TGTGCCACCAGCAATCCGGGGGCGAATGAGCAGTTCTTC
>-|-|TRBJ2-7|TRBV6-4
CASSDPERDGLSYEQYF
TGTGCCAGCAGTGACCCTGAACGGGACGGACTATCCTACGAGCAGTACTTC
>-|-|TRBJ1-6|TRBV6-6
CASSPGHRYNSPLHF
TGTGCCAGCAGTCCGGGACACCGCTATAATTCACCCCTCCACTTT
>-|-|TRBJ2-2|TRBV7-9
CASSPPDWRVELFF
TGTGCCAGCAGCCCCCCAGATTGGCGAGTGGAGCTGTTTTTT
>-|TRBD1|TRBJ1-6|TRBV6-6
CASSPTGPDNSPLHF
TGTGCCAGCAGCCCGACAGGGCCCGATAATTCACCCCTCCACTTT
>-|TRBD1|TRBJ1-4|TRBV27
CASSRGQGATNEKLFF
TGTGCCAGCAGCCGGGGACAGGGTGCAACTAATGAAAAACTGTTTTTT